This T cell receptor beta chain came from a study of T cells in localized non-small cell lung cancer. Whole-study findings and limits: Multi-region tumor sequencing was not done, so intratumor heterogeneity could not be excluded. Clonality peaked in uninvolved adjacent lung rather than tumor. When the top 100 tumor clones were examined, a median about 60 of them also appeared in the adjacent lung, which was paired and uninvolved.

With respect to this clone: Antigen: not known.

Germline loops: CDR1 MNHEY, CDR2 SMNVEV (reference sequence). Trimming left V 6 bases short and J 5 bases short, with 14 bases between. The CDR3 totals 15 residues. Produced via immunoSEQ multiplex PCR; TCRdb's table is partial and in-frame only. The sample shows tens of thousands of clones, around 84% of them seen only once. This rearrangement joins TRBV27 to TRBJ1-6; D might be TRBD1 (6 bases). The sequenced sample was peripheral blood, obtained before any cancer treatment. This TCR was recovered from a male donor older than 55 with stage III lung adenocarcinoma. The CDR3 bases are TGTGCCAGCAGAACCACAGGGAGTAATAATTCACCCCTCCACTTT. Translating gives CASRTTGSNNSPLHF.